The entry below gives a single T cell receptor (beta chain) sequence along with its context. What it recognizes is unknown. Isolation recovered at least 6 million PBMCs from every sample. The data derive from a study of blood T cells in healthy people across ages. Study summary: Every two T cells gave about one barcoded beta molecule via template switching. Regarding the study as a whole: Per million T cells, TCR beta diversity dropped about linearly as age rose.

V was clipped by 4 bases and J by 3 bases, with 7 bases between them. This CDR3 has 12 residues. The germline gives CDR1 SGHRS, CDR2 YFSETQ. The authors ran a second PCR of 7 to 11 cycles using a sample-barcoded 5' primer and a J-beta primer mix. TCRdb ran MiXCR on the 5' RACE reads and lists one entry per CDR3 protein. The repertoire holds some 1.5 million distinct CDR3 sequences, with 28% as singletons. The V call is TRBV5-1, the J call TRBJ1-1; D is uncertain. The TCR comes from a woman under 40 in good health. Specimen: blood. CDR3 region: CASSDPYTEAFF. In nucleotides, the CDR3 is TGCGCCAGCAGCGACCCGTACACTGAAGCTTTCTTT.